This T cell receptor beta chain was recorded in a study of blood T cell repertoires in COVID-19 (dated by TCRdb to about 2020). In the study overall: The collaborator samples originated in the United States, Italy and Spain and spanned the acute and convalescent phases of COVID-19. The repertoires were released in a freely available public database intended as a resource for research on the immune response to SARS-CoV-2. Deeply sampled blood TCRbeta repertoires from subjects exposed to, actively infected with, or recovered from COVID-19 were included in the dataset. Where available, HLA class I and class II types were taken from metadata supplied by the sample provider and were not determined by assay-based typing. The samples were drawn from two sources: the first 160 participants of the ongoing ImmuneRACE study, and about 1,300 subjects contributed by 6 global collaborators. Sample metadata almost always included a de-identified subject ID, COVID-19 status, age in years and sex. The material from the prospective study consisted of cDNA or gDNA derived from T cells, B-cell-depleted T cells, or PBMCs.

The paper's findings and limits, for the study overall: The amount of clinical and demographic metadata varied by source and participant and was provided uncurated.

Whole blood was collected in K2EDTA tubes by collaborating institutions according to the institutions' own protocols. For TCRbeta analysis, collaborators shipped samples in one of three forms: frozen whole blood, isolated PBMCs, or DNA extracted from either of those sample types. The CDR3, cysteine through phenylalanine, is 12 amino acids long. Kept here is only the CDR3 DNA, which spans 36 bases and is read in frame from base 1. V is reduced by 0 bases and J by 16 bases, leaving a spacing of 10 bases between them. The germline V gene yields MNHEY for CDR1 and SVGAGI for CDR2. This clone was seen once. The antigen it recognizes is unknown. Qualities for individual bases were not recorded, and no much larger clone is one base off. TCRbeta CDR3 regions were amplified from genomic DNA by means of the immunoSEQ Assay, a bias-controlled multiplex PCR. In the paper's pipeline: The number of nucleated cells in each sample was estimated by amplification of reference gene primers within the assay. To quantify the absolute abundance of each unique TCRbeta CDR3 rearrangement, sequence reads were collapsed and filtered. For each sample, productive Simpson clonality was calculated as the square root of Simpson's diversity index across productive rearrangements. TCRdb carries this immuneACCESS record with in-frame sequences only. Its versions omit some clonotypes, under half of them owing to an unresolved V gene in the studies checked, with the rest unexplained. V and J calls and clone size are copied from that table; D and trimming were computed from the DNA. This sample gives under 150,000 clones in total; approximately 80% of them show up just once. 4.5% of the sample is in the top ten clones.

The TCR originated in a woman aged 80 or older with active or convalescent COVID-19. The V and J genes are TRBV6-5 and TRBJ1-6; too little of a D gene remains to name it. Sequencing was carried out using peripheral blood. The DNA reads as follows: TGTGCCAGCAGTTACTCCACAGAACGGCTCCACTTT. Its protein is CASSYSTERLHF.